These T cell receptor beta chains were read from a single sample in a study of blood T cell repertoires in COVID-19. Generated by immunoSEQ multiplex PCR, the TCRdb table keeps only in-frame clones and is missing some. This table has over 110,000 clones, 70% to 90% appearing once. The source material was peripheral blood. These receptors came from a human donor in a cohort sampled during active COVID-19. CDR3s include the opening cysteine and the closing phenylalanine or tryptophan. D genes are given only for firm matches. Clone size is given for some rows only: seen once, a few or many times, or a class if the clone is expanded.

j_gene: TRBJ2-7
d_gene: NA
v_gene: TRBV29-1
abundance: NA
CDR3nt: TGCAGCGTTGAAGGGGCGGGGAAGGGGCGCGAGCAGTACTTC
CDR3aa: CSVEGAGKGREQYF

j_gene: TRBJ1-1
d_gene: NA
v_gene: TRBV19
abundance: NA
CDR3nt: TGTGCCAGTAGTATAGATCGGGACACTGAAGCTTTCTTT
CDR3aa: CASSIDRDTEAFF

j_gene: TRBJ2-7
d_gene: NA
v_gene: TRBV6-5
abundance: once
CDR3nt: TGTGCCAGCAGCCGCACCCCAGGCGGGCGTTACGAGCAGTACTTC
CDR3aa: CASSRTPGGRYEQYF

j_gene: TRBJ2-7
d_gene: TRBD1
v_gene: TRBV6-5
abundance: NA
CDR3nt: TGTGCCAGCAGTTACTGGGACAGTTATTCCTCCTACGAGCAGTACTTC
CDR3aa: CASSYWDSYSSYEQYF

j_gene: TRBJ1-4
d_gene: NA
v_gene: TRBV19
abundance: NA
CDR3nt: TGTGCCAGTAGTCATTACCGGACAGTCGTTAAAAATGAAAAACTGTTTTTT
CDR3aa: CASSHYRTVVKNEKLFF

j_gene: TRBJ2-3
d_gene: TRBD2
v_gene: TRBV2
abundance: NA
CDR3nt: TGTGCCAGCAGTCTAGCGGGGGTGGGAGATACGCAGTATTTT
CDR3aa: CASSLAGVGDTQYF

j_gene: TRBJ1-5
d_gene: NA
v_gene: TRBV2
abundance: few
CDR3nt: TGTGCCAGCAGGCAGGGAGGACAGCCCCAGCATTTT
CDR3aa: CASRQGGQPQHF

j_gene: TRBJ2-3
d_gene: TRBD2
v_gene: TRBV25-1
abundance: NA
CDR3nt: TGTGCCAGCAGTGAATGGGGGCGGGGGGGCAGAGATACGCAGTATTTT
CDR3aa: CASSEWGRGGRDTQYF

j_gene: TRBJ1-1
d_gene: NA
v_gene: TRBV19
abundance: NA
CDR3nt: TGTGCCAGTAGTATCGGTTACGAGTTTGCTGAAGCTTTCTTT
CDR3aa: CASSIGYEFAEAFF

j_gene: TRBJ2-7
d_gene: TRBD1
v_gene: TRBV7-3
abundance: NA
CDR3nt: TGTGCCAGCAGCCCTACAGGGGAAAACTACGAGCAGTACTTC
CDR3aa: CASSPTGENYEQYF

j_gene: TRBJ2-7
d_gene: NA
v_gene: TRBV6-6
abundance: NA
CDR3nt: TGTGCCAGCAGTCTGATCGGACAGGGACTAAGCTCCTACGAGCAGTACTTC
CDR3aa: CASSLIGQGLSSYEQYF

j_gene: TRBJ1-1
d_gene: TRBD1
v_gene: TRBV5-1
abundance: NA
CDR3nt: TGCGCCAGCAGCCGGGACAGCTTCACTGAAGCTTTCTTT
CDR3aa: CASSRDSFTEAFF

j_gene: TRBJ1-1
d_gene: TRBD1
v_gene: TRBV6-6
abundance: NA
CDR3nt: TGTGCCAGCAGCACAGGGGGGAACACTGAAGCTTTCTTT
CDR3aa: CASSTGGNTEAFF

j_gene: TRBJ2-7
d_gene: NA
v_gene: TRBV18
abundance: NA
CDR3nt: TGTGCCAGCTCACCGGCCCGGGGGTCCTCCTACGAGCAGTACTTC
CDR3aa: CASSPARGSSYEQYF